These 20 T cell receptor beta chains came from one sample sequenced in a study of blood T cell repertoires in COVID-19 (dated by TCRdb to 2018 to 2021). Libraries were built with the immunoSEQ multiplex PCR assay. TCRdb retrieved this table from immuneACCESS and kept in-frame rearrangements only. Not all clones are present; in checked studies, unresolved V genes account for under half, and no reason is known for the remainder. The sample table contains 120,000 or so clones; only one count was recorded for 65% to 90% of them. Over 25% of the sample lies in the top ten. The source material was peripheral blood. These receptor sequences come from a woman aged 80 or over with acute or convalescent COVID-19.

The chain carries TRBV5-1 and TRBJ2-4; possible D gene TRBD1, 8 bases. CDR3 length: 19 residues. With 3 bases removed from V and 0 bases from J, the gap between germline ends came to 22 bases. Germline V gene sequence: CDR1 SGHRS, CDR2 YFSETQ. The chain's CDR3 is CASSSGGTGVDLAKNIQYF. CDR3 bases: TGCGCCAGCAGCTCCGGGGGGACAGGTGTGGACCTAGCCAAAAACATTCAGTACTTC.

Only one count was recorded for this clone. J is TRBJ2-3 and V is TRBV24-1; 12 nucleotides line up with TRBD2. Per the germline V gene, CDR1 is KGHDR and CDR2 is SFDVKD. This CDR3 region has 15 residues. V was pared by 10 bases and J by 10 bases, with 14 bases of the junction left unmatched. DNA of the CDR3: TGTGCCACGAGACTAGCGGGGGTGCCGTGGCCTCCGCAGTATTTT. Amino acid sequence: CATRLAGVPWPPQYF.

In DNA form, the CDR3 reads TGTGCCAGCAGCTTATCCGGACAACACAGCTCCTACGAGCAGTACTTC. Translation gives CASSLSGQHSSYEQYF. The chain links TRBV11-1 to TRBJ2-7; tentatively, D is TRBD1 (5 bases). Germline-derived CDR1 and CDR2 are SGHAT and FQDESV (reference sequence). Trimming took 2 bases from V and 0 from J, leaving 14 bases between them. The CDR3 is made up of 16 amino acids.

The gene calls are TRBV24-1 and TRBJ1-2, with 7 bases matching TRBD1. Losses at the gene ends were 1 base for V and 8 bases for J; bases not matched to a gene: 3. Germline V gene lookup returns CDR1 KGHDR and CDR2 SFDVKD. CDR3 length: 13 amino acids. DNA for the CDR3: TGTGCCACCAGTGATTTACAGGGGTACGGCTACACCTTC. Amino acids: CATSDLQGYGYTF.

The chain is built from TRBV6-5 and TRBJ1-2, with a possible D match to TRBD1 (5 bases). CDR1 and CDR2 from the germline V gene are MNHEY and SVGAGI. The CDR3 is 14 amino acids. V gave up 5 bases and J gave up 8 bases, with 18 bases separating them. CDR3 region: CASSPTGVVGGYTF. CDR3 nucleotide sequence: TGTGCCAGCAGTCCAACAGGTGTTGTTGGAGGCTACACCTTC.

V gene TRBV5-1 combines with J gene TRBJ2-2; D gene unclear. V gave up 1 base and J gave up 5 bases, with 3 bases separating them. Germline V gene data show CDR1 as SGHRS and CDR2 as YFSETQ. The length of the CDR3 is 12 residues. The chain's CDR3 is CASSLSTGELFF. The DNA of the CDR3 is TGCGCCAGCAGCTTGTCTACCGGGGAGCTGTTTTTT.

In this sample, this clone turned up once. The V gene is TRBV2, the J gene TRBJ2-1, with D maybe TRBD2 (5 bases). CDR3 length equals 16 residues. The germline V gene has CDR1 SNHLY and CDR2 FYNNEI. Trimming removed 7 bases at V and 4 bases at J, with 20 bases between. The CDR3 sequence: CASKFEGRPEYNEQFF. For the CDR3, the DNA is TGTGCCAGCAAATTTGAGGGCAGACCAGAGTACAATGAGCAGTTCTTC.

V and J are TRBV20-1 and TRBJ2-3, with D possibly TRBD2 on 6 matching bases. Germline V gene sequence: CDR1 DFQATT, CDR2 SNEGSKA (reference sequence). Trimming stripped 3 bases from V and 1 base from J, with 8 bases between. The CDR3 has 13 residues. CDR3 in amino acids: CSASQRGTDTQYF. CDR3 sequence (DNA): TGCAGTGCTAGTCAGCGGGGCACAGATACGCAGTATTTT.

A single count supports this clone. J is TRBJ2-7 and V is TRBV6-5; D might be TRBD2 (6 bases). Trimming cost V 6 bases and J 0 bases, with 9 bases left between them. The CDR3 is 13 residues long. Germline CDR1 MNHEY, CDR2 SVGAGI. CDR3: CASRRGLSYEQYF. The CDR3 nucleotides are TGTGCCAGCAGGCGGGGACTCTCCTACGAGCAGTACTTC.

The chain links TRBV6-1 to TRBJ1-2, with 7 positions matching TRBD1. V was clipped by 2 bases and J by 8 bases; unmatched bases: 5. The germline gives CDR1 MNHNS, CDR2 SASEGT. The CDR3 is made up of 13 amino acids. CDR3 DNA sequence: TGTGCCAGCAGTGAACGACAGGGTTGGGGCTACACCTTC. This translates into CASSERQGWGYTF.

The V call is TRBV2, the J call TRBJ2-2; D possibly corresponds to TRBD1 (5 bases). Germline V lookup: CDR1 SNHLY, CDR2 FYNNEI. Trimming cost V 7 bases and J 3 bases, with 12 bases left between them. The CDR3 has 14 amino acids. CDR3 in amino acids: CASIPDSYTGELFF. The CDR3 nucleotides are TGTGCCAGCATCCCCGACAGCTACACCGGGGAGCTGTTTTTT. Looking up the rest from reference TRBV2 and TRBJ2-2 gives the full variable domain: EPEVTQTPSHQVTQMGQEVILRCVPISNHLYFYWYRQILGQKVEFLVSFYNNEISEKSEIFDDQFSVERPDGSNFTLKIRSTKLEDSAMYFCASIPDSYTGELFFGEGSRLTVL.

The chain is built from TRBV4-2 and TRBJ1-2; tentative D call: TRBD1 (5 bases). Germline values: CDR1 LGHNA, CDR2 YNFKEQ. The CDR3 loop spans 16 amino acids. The V end lost 1 base, the J end lost 4 bases, and 16 bases lay between the germline ends. The CDR3 here is CASSQVVGREPYGYTF. CDR3 DNA: TGTGCCAGCAGCCAAGTTGTGGGCAGGGAACCCTATGGCTACACCTTC.

The J gene is TRBJ2-3, the V gene TRBV7-2; 8 bases line up with TRBD1. The CDR3 runs to 15 residues. The germline V gene encodes CDR1 SGHTA and CDR2 FQGNSA. The V gene end was trimmed by 5 bases and the J gene end by 4 bases; junction bases not matched to a gene: 8. The CDR3 DNA reads TGTGCCAGCAGCACCTGGACAGGGCGGGCAGATACGCAGTATTTT. This translates into CASSTWTGRADTQYF.

This clone was detected once. The V and J genes are TRBV6-4 and TRBJ2-3, with D maybe TRBD1 (5 bases). Trimming cost V 3 bases and J 8 bases, with 15 bases left between them. From germline, CDR1 is MRHNA and CDR2 SNTAGT. The CDR3 sequence is 14 residues long. CDR3 residues: CASSDPDNQGTQYF. CDR3 nucleotides: TGTGCCAGCAGTGATCCCGATAACCAGGGTACGCAGTATTTT.

The table lists this clone with many counts. The CDR3 coding sequence is TGTGCCAGTAGTCCTTATAAGCCCGATCAGCCCCAGCATTTT. Translating it yields CASSPYKPDQPQHF. This chain joins TRBV19 and TRBJ1-5; no definite D call. The CDR3 sequence is 14 residues long. Trimming shortened V by 5 bases and J by 5 bases, and 13 bases separated the two germline ends. Germline values: CDR1 LNHDA, CDR2 SQIVND (reference sequence).

The chain recombines TRBV6-1 with TRBJ2-5; possible D gene TRBD1, 6 bases. The CDR3 contains 14 residues. In germline, CDR1 is MNHNS, CDR2 SASEGT. Between the trimmed V and J ends, which lost 2 bases and 2 bases, there was a span of 9 bases. CDR3 sequence (DNA): TGTGCCAGCAGTGAAAGCAGGGGACAAGAGACCCAGTACTTC. This gives the protein CASSESRGQETQYF.

The chain is built from TRBV14 and TRBJ2-2; the match to TRBD2 covers 8 bases. The trim removed 0 bases at V and 4 bases at J, leaving 7 bases unmatched. The CDR3 totals 17 residues. The germline V gene encodes CDR1 SGHDN and CDR2 FVKESK. Here the CDR3 DNA reads TGTGCCAGCAGCCAAGATAGATTAGCGGGAAGCACCGGGGAGCTGTTTTTT. This gives the protein CASSQDRLAGSTGELFF.

The chain links TRBV4-2 to TRBJ2-5; D not certain. The ends were cut back, 0 bases at V and 4 bases at J, with 9 bases in the middle. This CDR3 region has 14 residues. Germline V gives CDR1 LGHNA, CDR2 YNFKEQ. This chain's CDR3 is CASSQDSRIETQYF. CDR3 nucleotides: TGTGCCAGCAGCCAAGATTCCAGAATAGAGACCCAGTACTTC.

This clone has a handful of counts. This chain joins TRBV27 and TRBJ1-1, with TRBD1 identical over 7 bases. Germline assignment: CDR1 MNHEY and CDR2 SMNVEV (reference sequence). CDR3 length: 14 amino acids. Germline trimming cut 4 bases from V and 5 bases from J; bases unmatched to any gene: 7. The DNA of the CDR3 is TGTGCCAGCAGTTCAAAACAGGGGCTGACTGAAGCTTTCTTT. Amino acids: CASSSKQGLTEAFF.

The rearrangement uses TRBV4-2 and TRBJ1-6; 8 bases fit TRBD1. Germline loops: CDR1 LGHNA, CDR2 YNFKEQ. V lost 2 bases, J lost 9 bases, and 6 bases stayed unmatched. The CDR3 runs to 15 residues. DNA for the CDR3: TGTGCCAGCAGCCAAAACGCCCAGGGGGCTTCACCCCTCCACTTT. This codes for CASSQNAQGASPLHF.